What follows are 28 T cell receptor beta chains derived from one specimen sequenced in a study of cytomegalovirus exposure and HLA in healthy donors. The PCR had 60 Vbeta and 13 Jbeta primers. The data were produced by immunoSEQ multiplex PCR, yet TCRdb's version contains in-frame clones alone and is incomplete. The sample has about 160,000 clones, roughly 77% seen once. Sequencing was carried out using PBMCs. These receptor sequences come from a woman under 30 in good health and CMV-seronegative.

CDR3 sequence reads: CARSCPPASGPYNEQFF. CDR3 DNA sequence: TGTGCCAGAAGCTGTCCCCCGGCTAGCGGTCCCTACAATGAGCAGTTCTTC. This chain uses TRBV5-3 with TRBJ2-1; TRBD2 matches 7 bases. TRBV5-3 is treated as an ORF (open reading frame) with a function not yet certain. V shed 3 bases and J 2 bases; nucleotides not matched to a gene: 11. The CDR3 runs to 17 residues.

This chain uses TRBV7-7 with TRBJ2-2; 12 bases agree with TRBD2. CDR1 is SSHAT and CDR2 is FNYEAQ in the germline V gene (reference sequence). The V and J ends lost 1 base and 2 bases, in that order; junction bases with no gene match: 5. This CDR3 is built from 18 residues. The DNA of the CDR3 is TGTGCCAGCAGCTTAGGGGGACTAGCGGGCATAAACACCGGGGAGCTGTTTTTT. Translating it yields CASSLGGLAGINTGELFF.

This chain links TRBV7-2 with TRBJ2-1, with 8 bases identical to TRBD2. V lost 6 bases to trimming and J lost 3 bases; unmatched junction nucleotides: 13. There are 17 residues in the CDR3. The germline V gene encodes CDR1 SGHTA and CDR2 FQGNSA. As DNA, the CDR3 is TGTGCCAGCAGTCAAAAATCCGGGACTAGATACTACAATGAGCAGTTCTTC. This sequence encodes CASSQKSGTRYYNEQFF.

The chain is built from TRBV28 and TRBJ2-1; 12 nucleotides line up with TRBD2. J lost 4 bases, V lost 6 bases, and 10 bases had no gene match. Looked up from germline, CDR1 is MDHEN and CDR2 is SYDVKM. This CDR3 comprises 17 residues. In nucleotides, the CDR3 is TGTGCCAGCAGGGAGACTAGCGGGAGTGCCCTATACAATGAGCAGTTCTTC. This sequence encodes CASRETSGSALYNEQFF.

This chain joins TRBV4-1 and TRBJ2-3; 9 bases fit TRBD2. This CDR3 is built from 19 residues. The junction had 12 bases not matched to a gene; V was cut back by 0 bases and J by 2 bases. Germline values: CDR1 MGHRA, CDR2 YSYEKL. CDR3 sequence: CASSQDGGLALGATDTQYF. The CDR3 nucleotides are TGCGCCAGCAGCCAAGATGGCGGACTAGCGTTGGGAGCCACAGATACGCAGTATTTT.

V and J are TRBV11-2 and TRBJ1-1, with no clear D. CDR3 length: 14 residues. The germline gives CDR1 SGHAT, CDR2 FQNNGV. The V end was cut by 1 base, the J end by 1 base, with 7 bases between. The CDR3 is CASSLAPRNTEAFF. The CDR3 DNA sequence: TGTGCCAGCAGCTTAGCCCCCCGGAACACTGAAGCTTTCTTT. Combining the CDR3 with reference TRBV11-2 and TRBJ1-1 gives the whole variable domain EAGVAQSPRYKIIEKRQSVAFWCNPISGHATLYWYQQILGQGPKLLIQFQNNGVVDDSQLPKDRFSAERLKGVDSTLKIQPAKLEDSAVYLCASSLAPRNTEAFFGQGTRLTVV.

The CDR3 nucleotides are TGTGCCAGCAGCACGTGGGACAGAAGTCCCGACGAGCAGTACTTC. This encodes CASSTWDRSPDEQYF. This sequence joins TRBV7-8 and TRBJ2-7, with 7 bases fitting TRBD1. Losses at the gene ends were 5 bases for V and 5 bases for J; bases not matched to a gene: 12. There are 15 residues in the CDR3. In germline, CDR1 is SGHVS, CDR2 FQNEAQ.

The chain recombines TRBV19 with TRBJ2-1; tentatively, D is TRBD2 (6 bases). The CDR3 is made up of 14 amino acids. Looked up from germline, CDR1 is LNHDA and CDR2 is SQIVND (reference sequence). Trimming left V 5 bases short and J 2 bases short, with 10 bases between. Written as DNA, the CDR3 is TGTGCCAGTAGTGGCGGGGTAGCCTACAATGAGCAGTTCTTC. This translates into CASSGGVAYNEQFF.

This clone has more than one count but fewer than ten. This CDR3 reads CASSVQGTIYGYTF. DNA for the CDR3: TGTGCCAGTAGTGTACAGGGGACGATCTATGGCTACACCTTC. J is TRBJ1-2 and V is TRBV19, with TRBD1 matching 7 bases. This CDR3 is built from 14 residues. V gave up 5 bases and J gave up 4 bases; unmatched junction bases: 7. Germline V lookup: CDR1 LNHDA, CDR2 SQIVND (reference sequence). The whole variable domain, remainder taken from reference TRBV19 and TRBJ1-2, is DGGITQSPKYLFRKEGQNVTLSCEQNLNHDAMYWYRQDPGQGLRLIYYSQIVNDFQKGDIAEGYSVSREKKESFPLTVTSAQKNPTAFYLCASSVQGTIYGYTFGSGTRLTVV.

This clone was found a few times. The V gene is TRBV5-1, the J gene TRBJ2-2; 7 bases line up with TRBD1. V shed 9 bases and J 2 bases; nucleotides not matched to a gene: 10. Germline V gene data show CDR1 as SGHRS and CDR2 as YFSETQ. There are 15 residues in the CDR3. The chain's CDR3 is CATQTRTGNTGELFF. The CDR3 bases are TGCGCCACTCAAACTCGGACAGGTAACACCGGGGAGCTGTTTTTT.

This clone came up once. At one boundary the junction diverges from the germline segment, which might be a read error. The chain employs TRBV30 and TRBJ2-7; 10 bases line up with TRBD2. The CDR3 consists of 13 residues. From germline, CDR1 is GTSNPN and CDR2 SVGIG (reference sequence). The CDR3 reads CAWSDLVTSGQRF. The CDR3 DNA reads TGTGCCTGGAGTGATCTTGTGACTAGCGGGCAGCGATTC. The full variable domain, in which reference TRBV30 and TRBJ2-7 provide the parts outside the CDR3, is SQTIHQWPATLVQPVGSPLSLECTVEGTSNPNLYWYRQAAGRGLQLLFYSVGIGQISSEVPQNLSASRPQDRQFILSSKKLLLSDSGFYLCAWSDLVTSGQRFGPGTRLTVT.

This clone appeared a few times. The chain couples TRBV19 to TRBJ2-1, with 11 bases fitting TRBD2. The CDR3 is 17 residues long. J lost 1 base, V lost 2 bases, and 4 bases had no gene match. Germline V gene data show CDR1 as LNHDA and CDR2 as SQIVND (reference sequence). The DNA for the CDR3 is TGTGCCAGTAGTATAACGACTAGCGGGGTGTCCTACAATGAGCAGTTCTTC. Protein product: CASSITTSGVSYNEQFF.

This chain uses TRBV27 with TRBJ1-5, with a tentative D call TRBD1 (5 bases). V was pared by 4 bases and J by 4 bases, with 8 bases between. The CDR3 sequence is 13 residues long. Germline V gives CDR1 MNHEY, CDR2 SMNVEV (reference sequence). The CDR3 bases are TGTGCCAGCAGTTGGGGGGGGAATCAGCCCCAGCATTTT. Protein: CASSWGGNQPQHF.

This clone was detected only once. The chain links TRBV30 to TRBJ1-2; 8 bases fit TRBD1. Germline loops: CDR1 GTSNPN, CDR2 SVGIG (reference sequence). The CDR3 covers 12 residues. Written as DNA, the CDR3 is TGTGCGGAAGGACAGGGCTACTATGGCTACACCTTC. This sequence encodes CAEGQGYYGYTF.

V is TRBV10-3 and J is TRBJ1-5, with 11 bases matching TRBD1. Germline trimming cut 0 bases from V and 1 base from J; bases unmatched to any gene: 8. The germline V gene encodes CDR1 ENHRY and CDR2 SYGVKD. This CDR3 comprises 19 residues. The CDR3 loop is CAISESNRGQGVSNQPQHF. The CDR3 DNA sequence: TGTGCCATCAGTGAGTCGAACCGGGGACAGGGGGTGAGCAATCAGCCCCAGCATTTT.

In regard to this clone: The junction does not match germline at one end; this may be a read error. The J gene is TRBJ2-7, the V gene TRBV7-9; TRBD1 matches 8 bases. The CDR3 consists of 16 residues. Looked up from germline, CDR1 is SEHNR and CDR2 is FQNEAQ (reference sequence). CDR3 sequence (DNA): TGTTCCAGCAGCTGGAGAGGTGACAGGGGTCACTACGAGCAGTACTTC. This translates into CSSSWRGDRGHYEQYF.

The gene calls are TRBV13 and TRBJ2-1; 10 bases align to TRBD1. This CDR3 is built from 16 residues. Germline V gene data show CDR1 as PRHDT and CDR2 as FYEKMQ (reference sequence). V shed 5 bases, J shed 2 bases, and the junction held 6 bases outside the gene matches. The CDR3: CASSNSGTGAYNEQFF. Written as DNA, the CDR3 is TGTGCCAGCAGCAACTCCGGGACAGGGGCCTACAATGAGCAGTTCTTC.

The V gene is TRBV15, the J gene TRBJ1-5, with TRBD1 matching 7 bases. The J segment lost 6 bases and the V segment lost 5 bases, leaving 7 bases of the junction unmatched. The CDR3 has 14 amino acids. Per the germline V gene, CDR1 is LNHNV and CDR2 is YYDKDF (reference sequence). In nucleotides, the CDR3 is TGTGCCACCAGCCCCTACAGGGGTGGTCAGCCCCAGCATTTT. It specifies CATSPYRGGQPQHF.

The chain carries TRBV15 and TRBJ2-1, with TRBD2 matching over 11 bases. V shed 2 bases and J 6 bases; nucleotides not matched to a gene: 6. The CDR3 totals 16 residues. The germline gives CDR1 LNHNV, CDR2 YYDKDF (reference sequence). The CDR3 DNA follows: TGTGCCACCAGCAGAATGGTAGCGGGAGGGCTCAATGAGCAGTTCTTC. As protein: CATSRMVAGGLNEQFF.

The chain has TRBV2 and TRBJ1-1; tentative D call: TRBD1 (5 bases). The CDR3 runs 15 residues. The germline gives CDR1 SNHLY, CDR2 FYNNEI. Trimming stripped 5 bases from V and 4 bases from J, with 17 bases between. CDR3 nucleotides: TGTGCCAGCAGTTTATACCAGGGCACGGGCACTGAAGCTTTCTTT. It yields the protein CASSLYQGTGTEAFF.

This chain joins TRBV28 and TRBJ1-2; D is undetermined. The V and J ends lost 7 bases and 0 bases respectively, with 12 bases between them. The germline CDR1 and CDR2 sequences are MDHEN and SYDVKM. This CDR3 has 14 amino acids. The CDR3 loop is CASNQDIANYGYTF. The CDR3 DNA sequence: TGTGCCAGCAACCAGGATATAGCTAACTATGGCTACACCTTC.

The chain joins TRBV5-6 to TRBJ2-1; 7 nucleotides align to TRBD2. The CDR3 length is 15 residues. V lost 2 bases, J lost 8 bases, and 10 bases stayed unmatched. CDR1 and CDR2 (germline): SGHDT, YYEEEE. CDR3 sequence: CASSFDSGRAYEQFF. The CDR3 DNA follows: TGTGCCAGCAGCTTTGATAGTGGGAGGGCGTATGAGCAGTTCTTC.

This clone showed up just once. The chain couples TRBV5-1 to TRBJ2-7; D not resolved. Trimming stripped 4 bases from V and 0 bases from J, with 8 bases between. The CDR3 runs 13 residues. Germline lookup yields CDR1 SGHRS and CDR2 YFSETQ. This CDR3 is CASSPDNSYEQYF. In DNA, the CDR3 is TGCGCCAGCAGCCCCGACAACTCCTACGAGCAGTACTTC.

The chain joins TRBV6-1 to TRBJ2-7, with 7 bases matching TRBD1. From germline, CDR1 is MNHNS and CDR2 SASEGT. The CDR3 has 15 residues. J was trimmed by 3 bases and V by 5 bases; bases with no gene match: 10. Written as DNA, the CDR3 is TGTGCCAGCAGTATCCGACCACAGGGGAGCTACGAGCAGTACTTC. Protein product: CASSIRPQGSYEQYF.

The chain links TRBV4-1 to TRBJ2-1; D unresolved. The germline V gene encodes CDR1 MGHRA and CDR2 YSYEKL. The CDR3 consists of 15 residues. V gave up 0 bases and J gave up 7 bases, with 13 bases separating them. CDR3 coding DNA: TGCGCCAGCAGCCAAGATCGGGTTACTTTGAATGAGCAGTTCTTC. It codes for CASSQDRVTLNEQFF.

The table lists this clone with a few counts. The CDR3 loop is CASSFAGITVAEAFF. DNA of the CDR3: TGTGCCAGCAGCTTCGCAGGGATCACTGTCGCTGAAGCTTTCTTT. This chain uses TRBV5-8 with TRBJ1-1; tentatively, D is TRBD1 (5 bases). This CDR3 region has 15 residues. The V end lost 2 bases, the J end lost 6 bases, and 17 bases lay between the germline ends. CDR1 SGHTS and CDR2 YDEGEE come from the germline V gene.

This clone was detected only a few times. This chain links TRBV5-1 with TRBJ2-5; unclear D gene. CDR3 length: 11 residues. Per germline, CDR1 SGHRS and CDR2 YFSETQ. V gave up 4 bases and J gave up 5 bases, with 6 bases separating them. This CDR3 is CASSPGETQYF. The CDR3 region has the DNA TGCGCCAGCAGCCCCGGGGAGACCCAGTACTTC.

A note on this clone: One junction end does not reproduce the germline sequence, and a read error may be involved. In DNA form, the CDR3 reads TGTTCCAGCAGCCCCGACTTTGTGGGCTACACCTTC. This gives the protein CSSSPDFVGYTF. V usage is TRBV7-9 and J usage is TRBJ1-2; the D is unclear. Germline values: CDR1 SEHNR, CDR2 FQNEAQ (reference sequence). This CDR3 is 12 amino acids long.